The 21 T cell receptor beta chains listed next were all sequenced from one sample in a study of shared clonotypes between healthy human individuals. Some clones are missing from TCRdb's copy, which holds only in-frame ones; the method was immunoSEQ multiplex PCR. The profile shows around 1.9 million clones, more than 85% of them singletons. Naive CD8 populations comprised CD45RO-negative cells positively selected for CCR7, excluding terminally differentiated effector memory CD45RA+ cells. The sequenced sample was naive CD8+ T cells from PBMCs. The receptors shown here come from a man younger than 35 in good health. Some clones in this sample may be carry-over from other donors' samples.

The chain couples TRBV28 to TRBJ2-1; weak D call: TRBD1 (6 bases). Germline values: CDR1 MDHEN, CDR2 SYDVKM. Trimming removed 5 bases from V and 5 bases from J, with 13 bases in between. The CDR3 contains 14 residues. The CDR3 is CASSPSDRHNEQFF. CDR3 coding DNA: TGTGCCAGCAGTCCCTCGGACAGACACAATGAGCAGTTCTTC.

The V gene is TRBV6-5, the J gene TRBJ2-3, with 13 bases that match TRBD2. With 6 bases clipped from V and 3 bases from J, the junction kept 3 bases outside the gene matches. Germline CDR1 and CDR2: MNHEY and SVGAGI. The CDR3 covers 15 residues. CDR3 sequence reads: CASRRLAGGTDTQYF. In DNA form, the CDR3 reads TGTGCCAGCAGACGACTAGCGGGAGGAACAGATACGCAGTATTTT.

Worth noting for this clone: The sample contains more than one DNA sequence encoding this CDR3. The chain links TRBV27 to TRBJ2-7, with D perhaps assigned TRBD1 or TRBD2 (5 bases each). V dropped 4 bases and J dropped 4 bases, with 11 bases sitting between them. The CDR3 loop spans 13 amino acids. Germline V lookup: CDR1 MNHEY, CDR2 SMNVEV (reference sequence). The CDR3 loop is CASSSGTSYEQYF. CDR3 bases: TGTGCCAGCAGTTCAGGGACGAGTTACGAGCAGTACTTC.

The rearrangement joins TRBV28 to TRBJ2-2, with D maybe TRBD1 (5 bases). V was pared by 2 bases and J by 9 bases, with 28 bases between. This CDR3 region has 19 residues. Germline V lookup: CDR1 MDHEN, CDR2 SYDVKM. CDR3 in amino acids: CASSLPSDSGLRMGRELFF. The CDR3 DNA sequence: TGTGCCAGCAGTTTACCCAGCGACAGTGGGCTACGGATGGGCCGGGAGCTGTTTTTT.

The chain recombines TRBV28 with TRBJ2-7, with 9 bases matching TRBD1. The CDR3 totals 15 residues. Germline CDR1 MDHEN, CDR2 SYDVKM. V lost 7 bases, J lost 0 bases, and 7 bases stayed unmatched. CDR3 region: CASIQGQGFSYEQYF. The CDR3 region has the DNA TGTGCCAGCATCCAAGGACAGGGGTTCTCCTACGAGCAGTACTTC.

This sequence joins TRBV27 and TRBJ1-4; D not certain. The CDR3 loop spans 15 amino acids. The germline gives CDR1 MNHEY, CDR2 SMNVEV (reference sequence). Trimming removed 7 bases from V and 0 bases from J, with 12 bases in between. This CDR3 is CASKFKPATNEKLFF. The CDR3 DNA reads TGTGCCAGCAAATTTAAACCCGCAACTAATGAAAAACTGTTTTTT.

This chain links TRBV7-6 with TRBJ2-7, with D possibly being TRBD2 (5 bases). Trimming removed 1 base from V and 0 bases from J, with 10 bases in between. Germline values: CDR1 SGHVS, CDR2 FNYEAQ. The CDR3 runs 15 residues. The chain's CDR3 is CASSLDGRRSYEQYF. The CDR3 DNA sequence: TGTGCCAGCAGCTTAGATGGGAGACGCTCCTACGAGCAGTACTTC.

This chain joins TRBV6-1 and TRBJ1-3; 10 positions agree with TRBD1. V was clipped by 2 bases and J by 3 bases; unmatched bases: 4. CDR1 and CDR2 from the germline V gene are MNHNS and SASEGT. This CDR3 has 16 amino acids. The CDR3 DNA reads TGTGCCAGCAGTGAAACGGGGACAGGGGTTGGAAACACCATATATTTT. Encoded protein: CASSETGTGVGNTIYF.

The chain combines TRBV7-2 with TRBJ2-1, with 9 bases aligning to TRBD2. After removal of 5 bases from V and 2 bases from J, the junction contained 7 bases not matched to a gene. The germline gives CDR1 SGHTA, CDR2 FQGNSA. This CDR3 comprises 16 residues. The CDR3 region has the DNA TGTGCCAGCAGCAACGACCCTAGCGGGACCTACAATGAGCAGTTCTTC. This codes for CASSNDPSGTYNEQFF.

This rearrangement joins TRBV4-2 to TRBJ2-1; 7 nucleotides align to TRBD2. This CDR3 region has 17 residues. Trimming at V came to 4 bases and at J to 10 bases, leaving 19 bases not matched to a gene. Germline CDR1 LGHNA, CDR2 YNFKEQ. DNA of the CDR3: TGTGCCAGCAGCCCGACTCCTCGCGGGAGTAGGGTTTGGGAGCAGTTCTTC. As protein: CASSPTPRGSRVWEQFF.

The chain has TRBV4-1 and TRBJ2-1; no reliable D call. V was cut by 4 bases and J by 7 bases, with 5 bases left in between. Germline-derived CDR1 and CDR2 are MGHRA and YSYEKL. The CDR3 totals 11 residues. CDR3 sequence (DNA): TGCGCCAGCAGCCTTGGGAATGAGCAGTTCTTC. Protein sequence: CASSLGNEQFF.

The chain uses TRBV7-8 and TRBJ2-5; D is unresolved. The CDR3 is 14 residues long. V lost 1 base and J 1 base, leaving 7 bases between the germline ends. The germline V gene encodes CDR1 SGHVS and CDR2 FQNEAQ. CDR3 DNA: TGTGCCAGCAGCTTAGGACTGGTCCAAGAGACCCAGTACTTC. Its translation is CASSLGLVQETQYF.

J is TRBJ2-1 and V is TRBV11-2; TRBD2 matches 7 bases. Trimming cost V 2 bases and J 0 bases; bases outside gene matches: 13. The germline V gene has CDR1 SGHAT and CDR2 FQNNGV. The CDR3 extends over 19 amino acids. The CDR3 bases are TGTGCCAGCAGCTTATTGAGTGTTTGGGGGGGTAGCTCCTACAATGAGCAGTTCTTC. Protein: CASSLLSVWGGSSYNEQFF.

The chain links TRBV7-9 to TRBJ2-1; D remains unclear. Looked up from germline, CDR1 is SEHNR and CDR2 is FQNEAQ (reference sequence). V dropped 2 bases and J dropped 5 bases, with 10 bases sitting between them. The CDR3 has 14 amino acids. The CDR3: CASSLLGVDNEQFF. The CDR3, as DNA: TGTGCCAGCAGCTTACTTGGCGTAGACAATGAGCAGTTCTTC.

This clone came up a few times. This chain links TRBV29-1 with TRBJ1-1; D not resolved. Trimming shortened V by 0 bases and J by 1 base, and 9 bases separated the two germline ends. CDR1 and CDR2 from the germline V gene are SQVTM and ANQGSEA. CDR3 length: 14 residues. CDR3 region: CSVEEEEWNTEAFF. The CDR3 DNA reads as TGCAGCGTTGAAGAGGAAGAGTGGAACACTGAAGCTTTCTTT.

V usage is TRBV19 and J usage is TRBJ2-3; 10 nucleotides agree with TRBD2. V lost 3 bases to trimming and J lost 5 bases; unmatched junction nucleotides: 5. The CDR3 contains 15 residues. Germline CDR1 reads LNHDA; CDR2 reads SQIVND (reference sequence). CDR3 sequence (DNA): TGTGCCAGTAGTATTGGGACTAGCGATGTAGATACGCAGTATTTT. Residues: CASSIGTSDVDTQYF.

The chain links TRBV18 to TRBJ2-7, with D possibly matching TRBD1 (5 bases). This CDR3 is built from 15 residues. The V gene's germline CDR1 is KGHSH and CDR2 LQKENI. Trimming shortened V by 3 bases and J by 12 bases, and 24 bases separated the two germline ends. This CDR3 reads CASSPDKSAAYAGYF. The CDR3 region has the DNA TGTGCCAGCTCACCGGACAAAAGCGCCGCCTATGCAGGGTACTTC.

This chain connects TRBV27 to TRBJ2-1; 8 bases line up with TRBD1. V lost 3 bases to trimming and J lost 0 bases; unmatched junction nucleotides: 4. The germline CDR1 and CDR2 sequences are MNHEY and SMNVEV (reference sequence). The CDR3 contains 16 residues. CDR3 sequence (DNA): TGTGCCAGCAGTTTGTTCCAGGGGGCCTCCTACAATGAGCAGTTCTTC. Its protein is CASSLFQGASYNEQFF.

The chain uses TRBV5-4 and TRBJ1-4; D possibly corresponds to TRBD1 (6 bases). The V gene lost 2 bases and the J gene lost 0 bases, with 11 bases spanning the gap. The CDR3 totals 16 residues. Per germline, CDR1 SGHNT and CDR2 YYREEE (reference sequence). The CDR3 loop reads CASSFGTLATNEKLFF. The DNA of the CDR3 is TGTGCCAGCAGCTTCGGGACATTGGCAACTAATGAAAAACTGTTTTTT.

This chain connects TRBV28 to TRBJ2-3, with TRBD1 matching over 8 bases. This CDR3 is 15 amino acids long. CDR1 and CDR2 from the germline V gene are MDHEN and SYDVKM. V lost 5 bases to trimming and J lost 4 bases; unmatched junction nucleotides: 8. The CDR3 DNA sequence: TGTGCCAGCAGTCACCCCCGGACAGGGCCAGATACGCAGTATTTT. Translated, it gives CASSHPRTGPDTQYF. The full variable domain, in which reference TRBV28 and TRBJ2-3 provide the parts outside the CDR3, is DVKVTQSSRYLVKRTGEKVFLECVQDMDHENMFWYRQDPGLGLRLIYFSYDVKMKEKGDIPEGYSVSREKKERFSLILESASTNQTSMYLCASSHPRTGPDTQYFGPGTRLTVL.

V gene TRBV11-2 combines with J gene TRBJ2-5; TRBD2 might be the D (6 bases). CDR3 length: 16 residues. Germline CDR1 reads SGHAT; CDR2 reads FQNNGV. Trimming took off 2 bases at V and 1 base at J, with 14 bases between the two ends. The CDR3 loop reads CASSLYQRASQETQYF. CDR3 sequence (DNA): TGTGCCAGCAGCTTATATCAGCGGGCGTCCCAAGAGACCCAGTACTTC.